Described below is a single T cell receptor (beta chain) sequence and its context. Its ends do not fully match the called genes, so a read error is possible. These data come from a study of identifying expanded T cells in peripheral blood. Generated by immunoSEQ multiplex PCR, the TCRdb table keeps only in-frame clones and is missing some. This repertoire shows about 110,000 clones, less than 90% found once; its top ten account for under 9%. This CDR3 spans 14 amino acids. The germline gives CDR1 LNHNV, CDR2 YYDKDF (reference sequence). The chain has TRBV15 and TRBJ2-2; the D is unclear. Sequenced material: blood. This receptor was taken from a person aged 18 to 70 in good health. The CDR3 spells CATSRKGNNGELFF. CDR3 coding DNA: TGTGCCACCAGCAGAAAAGGGAACAACGGGGAGCTGTTTTTT.